The 12 T cell receptor beta chains reported below all come from one sample, sequenced in a study of blood T cells in healthy people across ages. Combining a sample-barcoded 5' primer with a J-beta primer mix, a second PCR ran for about 6 to 12 cycles. TCRdb passed the 5' RACE reads through MiXCR, listing each CDR3 protein once. The sample carries over 1,500,000 distinct CDR3 sequences, 49% recorded once. What was sequenced was blood. Every receptor here comes from a woman aged 40-49 years in good health.

The chain recombines TRBV20-1 with TRBJ2-1; 9 nucleotides align to TRBD2. This CDR3 contains 12 residues. CDR1 is DFQATT and CDR2 is SNEGSKA in the germline V gene (reference sequence). CDR3 amino acids: CSRAGGNNEQFF. The CDR3 bases are TGCAGCCGAGCGGGGGGAAACAATGAGCAGTTCTTC.

There are a few counts of this clonotype. The chain has TRBV9 and TRBJ2-4; D is tentatively TRBD1 or TRBD2 (5 bases each). Deletions cut 0 bases from V and 0 bases from J, with 10 bases between. The CDR3 spans 16 residues. Germline assignment: CDR1 SGDLS and CDR2 YYNGEE. The CDR3 region is CASSVEDSGAKNIQYF. The CDR3 DNA sequence: TGTGCCAGCAGCGTAGAAGACAGCGGAGCCAAAAACATTCAGTACTTC.

This clonotype was picked up a small number of times. The V gene is TRBV2, the J gene TRBJ2-3, with 10 bases fitting TRBD1. Trimming took 6 bases from V and 5 from J; bases not matched to a gene: 14. CDR3 size: 17 residues. The V gene's germline CDR1 is SNHLY and CDR2 FYNNEI. The CDR3 here is CASSLNFGTGAGDTQYF. The CDR3 DNA is TGTGCCAGCAGCTTAAATTTTGGGACAGGGGCCGGAGATACGCAGTATTTT.

The sample holds a few counts of this clonotype. V is TRBV5-1 and J is TRBJ2-5; no reliable D call. Trimming removed 3 bases from V and 4 bases from J, with 16 bases in between. Germline V CDR1 and CDR2: SGHRS, YFSETQ. This CDR3 has 15 amino acids. The CDR3 sequence is CASSSQWRTRETQYF. In nucleotides, the CDR3 is TGCGCCAGCAGCTCTCAATGGCGAACTCGAGAGACCCAGTACTTC.

The rearrangement uses TRBV6-2 or TRBV6-3 and TRBJ1-6; the match to TRBD1 covers 11 bases. Germline V gene data show CDR1 as MNHEY and CDR2 as SVGEGT. The ends lost 5 bases at V and 9 bases at J; junction bases unmatched: 9. The CDR3 extends over 16 amino acids. Written as DNA, the CDR3 is TGTGCCAGCAGTACCCGGGACAGGGGGGATTCTTCACCCCTCCACTTT. It is translated as CASSTRDRGDSSPLHF.

This clonotype was found many times. The chain combines TRBV20-1 with TRBJ2-7; D is perhaps TRBD1 or TRBD2 (5 bases each). CDR3 length equals 14 residues. The ends were cut back, 0 bases at V and 6 bases at J, with 15 bases in the middle. Germline V lookup: CDR1 DFQATT, CDR2 SNEGSKA (reference sequence). CDR3 loop: CSARDWGGGTEQYF. The CDR3 bases are TGCAGTGCTAGAGATTGGGGTGGGGGAACCGAGCAGTACTTC.

The sample holds a few counts of this clonotype. The genes are TRBV2 and TRBJ2-3; D may be TRBD1 (5 bases). Trimming stripped 4 bases from V and 4 bases from J, with 12 bases between. This CDR3 spans 14 amino acids. The germline V gene has CDR1 SNHLY and CDR2 FYNNEI. CDR3 DNA sequence: TGTGCCAGCAGTGTCACCCAAGGGGCAGATACGCAGTATTTT. This gives the protein CASSVTQGADTQYF. The whole variable domain, filled in from reference TRBV2 and TRBJ2-3, reads EPEVTQTPSHQVTQMGQEVILRCVPISNHLYFYWYRQILGQKVEFLVSFYNNEISEKSEIFDDQFSVERPDGSNFTLKIRSTKLEDSAMYFCASSVTQGADTQYFGPGTRLTVL.

The genes are TRBV14 and TRBJ1-1; TRBD1 matches 7 bases. The junction had 6 bases not matched to a gene; V was cut back by 5 bases and J by 0 bases. The CDR3 length is 15 residues. Germline V lookup: CDR1 SGHDN, CDR2 FVKESK. The CDR3 nucleotides are TGTGCCAGCAGCACCCGACAGGGTTTGAACACTGAAGCTTTCTTT. It yields the protein CASSTRQGLNTEAFF.

This clonotype was detected only a few times. Written as DNA, the CDR3 is TGTGCCAGCACCGCGATGGACAGGGGGGAGCAGTACTTC. Translation: CASTAMDRGEQYF. This chain joins TRBV7-9 and TRBJ2-7; 10 bases are shared with TRBD1. The CDR3 loop spans 13 amino acids. Germline V lookup: CDR1 SEHNR, CDR2 FQNEAQ (reference sequence). The junction had 7 bases not matched to a gene; V was cut back by 7 bases and J by 7 bases.

The sample holds one count of this clonotype. The J gene is TRBJ2-4, the V gene TRBV6-2 or TRBV6-3, with 14 bases fitting TRBD2. CDR3 length: 15 residues. Trimming removed 7 bases from V and 8 bases from J; junction bases left unmatched: 7. The germline gives CDR1 MNHEY, CDR2 SVGEGT. The CDR3 region is CASTTGLAGVDIQYF. Written as DNA, the CDR3 is TGTGCCAGCACCACGGGACTAGCGGGGGTGGACATTCAGTACTTC.

The chain links TRBV24-1 to TRBJ2-7; D is uncertain. This CDR3 comprises 13 residues. Trimming took 3 bases from V and 1 from J, leaving 6 bases between them. Per germline, CDR1 KGHDR and CDR2 SFDVKD. The DNA of the CDR3 is TGTGCCACCAGTGATCCCAGTTCCTACGAGCAGTACTTC. Its protein product is CATSDPSSYEQYF.

This clonotype has just a few counts. V usage is TRBV5-1 and J usage is TRBJ2-7, with 7 bases lining up with TRBD1. This CDR3 is 14 amino acids long. CDR1 and CDR2 (germline): SGHRS, YFSETQ. J was trimmed by 6 bases and V by 4 bases; bases with no gene match: 10. CDR3 protein: CASSLQGPRGEQYF. The CDR3 region has the DNA TGCGCCAGCAGCCTACAGGGGCCACGGGGCGAGCAGTACTTC.